The rows below give T cell receptor beta chains drawn from one sample of a study of cytomegalovirus exposure and HLA in healthy donors. The data were produced by immunoSEQ multiplex PCR, yet TCRdb's version contains in-frame clones alone and is incomplete. The table shows some 93,000 clones, with approximately 9% occurring only once. Sequencing used PBMCs. These TCRs come from a man aged 50 to 59 in good health and CMV-seropositive. Each CDR3 is given without its conserved first and last residue. The order of the fields is V gene, CDR3 length, J gene, CDR3 protein.

v_gene: TRBV5-1; len: 12; j_gene: TRBJ1-5; CDR3aa: ASSLSGGDQPQH
v_gene: TRBV6-1; len: 13; j_gene: TRBJ1-5; CDR3aa: ASSPPGFSNQPQH
v_gene: TRBV6-1; len: 13; j_gene: TRBJ2-2; CDR3aa: ASRTSGSGGGELF
v_gene: TRBV7-9; len: 9; j_gene: TRBJ2-5; CDR3aa: ASSFVETQY
v_gene: TRBV2; len: 11; j_gene: TRBJ1-1; CDR3aa: ASSARARTEAF
v_gene: TRBV7-3; len: 15; j_gene: TRBJ2-3; CDR3aa: ASSPGLADSGGDTQY
v_gene: TRBV6-5; len: 13; j_gene: TRBJ2-1; CDR3aa: ASSPRTSGSYEQF
v_gene: TRBV5-8; len: 12; j_gene: TRBJ1-1; CDR3aa: ASSLAGTRREAF
v_gene: TRBV6-1; len: 13; j_gene: TRBJ1-2; CDR3aa: ASSAHSGSGGGYS
v_gene: TRBV18; len: 13; j_gene: TRBJ2-2; CDR3aa: ASSPMATNTGELF
v_gene: TRBV7-2; len: 13; j_gene: TRBJ2-1; CDR3aa: ASSLTSGIYNEQF
v_gene: TRBV21-1; len: 17; j_gene: TRBJ1-3; CDR3aa: ASSKTPNDRGQICIPIY
v_gene: TRBV9; len: 13; j_gene: TRBJ1-1; CDR3aa: ASSVGDRRNTEAF
v_gene: TRBV10-3; len: 9; j_gene: NA; CDR3aa: AISANYEQY
v_gene: TRBV29-1; len: 8; j_gene: TRBJ2-6; CDR3aa: SVVGDRPP
v_gene: TRBV25-1; len: 13; j_gene: TRBJ2-3; CDR3aa: ASSAQGFIPDTQY
v_gene: TRBV5-1; len: 12; j_gene: TRBJ1-2; CDR3aa: ASSDSPQGIGYT
v_gene: TRBV5-5; len: 15; j_gene: TRBJ2-7; CDR3aa: ASSLEARLAGGYEQY
v_gene: TRBV7-8; len: 12; j_gene: TRBJ2-5; CDR3aa: ASSLGDSQETQY
v_gene: TRBV14; len: 13; j_gene: TRBJ1-2; CDR3aa: ASSQALTGNAGYT
v_gene: TRBV19; len: 12; j_gene: TRBJ1-2; CDR3aa: ASKGGAENYGYT
v_gene: TRBV2; len: 12; j_gene: TRBJ1-3; CDR3aa: ASSGRGRGNTIY
v_gene: TRBV11-2; len: 15; j_gene: TRBJ1-2; CDR3aa: ASSLGPTGLEGYGYT
v_gene: TRBV28; len: 14; j_gene: TRBJ2-5; CDR3aa: ASSSRLAGAGETQY
v_gene: TRBV27; len: 10; j_gene: TRBJ1-2; CDR3aa: ATTEPRGIVT